One sample yielded the 24 T cell receptor beta chains listed below, sequenced in a study of cytomegalovirus exposure and HLA in healthy donors. The PCR employed 60 Vbeta primers together with 13 Jbeta primers. Measured with immunoSEQ multiplex PCR; TCRdb has only the in-frame clones, and not every one. The repertoire holds 120,000 or so clones, around 77% seen once, with around 4.9% in the top ten. Sequencing used PBMCs. The receptors stem from a man aged 50-59 years in good health and CMV-seropositive.

This chain links TRBV9 with TRBJ2-1, with TRBD2 matching over 13 bases. With 3 bases clipped from V and 15 bases from J, the junction kept 9 bases outside the gene matches. The CDR3 is 14 amino acids. The germline V gene has CDR1 SGDLS and CDR2 YYNGEE. The CDR3 loop is CASSATGTSGETFF. Written as DNA, the CDR3 is TGTGCCAGCAGCGCAACCGGGACTAGCGGGGAAACGTTCTTC.

The chain couples TRBV2 to TRBJ1-6, with D possibly being TRBD1 (5 bases). Between the trimmed V and J ends, which lost 6 bases and 1 base, there was a span of 10 bases. The CDR3 sequence is 15 residues long. Germline CDR1 is SNHLY and CDR2 is FYNNEI. CDR3 in amino acids: CASRQEGSYNSPLHF. The CDR3 DNA sequence: TGTGCCAGCAGACAGGAGGGGTCCTATAATTCACCCCTCCACTTT.

The rearrangement joins TRBV5-1 to TRBJ1-4; 10 bases are a match to TRBD1. CDR1 is SGHRS, CDR2 YFSETQ, per germline. This CDR3 has 15 amino acids. Trimming cost V 4 bases and J 7 bases; bases outside gene matches: 7. CDR3 loop: CASSERQGAGEKLFF. DNA of the CDR3: TGCGCCAGCAGCGAAAGACAGGGGGCCGGTGAAAAACTGTTTTTT.

This sequence joins TRBV5-4 and TRBJ2-3; 8 bases are a match to TRBD2. There are 16 residues in the CDR3. The V and J ends lost 5 bases and 2 bases, in that order; junction bases with no gene match: 10. CDR1 and CDR2 (germline): SGHNT, YYREEE (reference sequence). In DNA, the CDR3 is TGTGCCAGCAGTAGGCGGGCGGGAGGTTCCACAGATACGCAGTATTTT. Translating gives CASSRRAGGSTDTQYF.

The chain uses TRBV6-1 and TRBJ2-5; possible D gene TRBD1, 6 bases. The DNA end favors TRBJ2-7, so the J call may be wrong. This CDR3 has 16 residues. Looked up from germline, CDR1 is MNHNS and CDR2 is SASEGT. This CDR3 reads CASIDTRQDWGAEQYF. The CDR3 DNA reads TGTGCCAGCATTGATACTCGACAGGACTGGGGCGCCGAGCAGTACTTC.

The sample holds a few counts of this clone. This chain joins TRBV18 and TRBJ1-1; TRBD1 matches 7 bases. The CDR3 sequence is 14 residues long. The ends lost 5 bases at V and 1 base at J; junction bases unmatched: 4. CDR1 is KGHSH, CDR2 LQKENI, per germline. The CDR3 protein is CASSGDSPNTEAFF. The CDR3 DNA sequence: TGTGCCAGCTCAGGGGACAGCCCGAACACTGAAGCTTTCTTT.

V and J are TRBV29-1 and TRBJ2-3; 7 bases align to TRBD2. This CDR3 is 14 amino acids long. Germline V gene data show CDR1 as SQVTM and CDR2 as ANQGSEA. Germline trimming cut 2 bases from V and 4 bases from J; bases unmatched to any gene: 6. The CDR3 nucleotides read TGCAGCGTTGAATTTGCGGGGGTTGCAGATACGCAGTATTTT. It specifies CSVEFAGVADTQYF.

This clone has just a few counts. J is TRBJ2-2 and V is TRBV27; 12 bases map to TRBD2. The germline CDR1 and CDR2 sequences are MNHEY and SMNVEV (reference sequence). Germline trimming cut 2 bases from V and 2 bases from J; bases unmatched to any gene: 3. This CDR3 spans 17 amino acids. The CDR3: CASSLRLAGVNTGELFF. The CDR3 region has the DNA TGTGCCAGCAGTTTAAGACTAGCGGGAGTAAACACCGGGGAGCTGTTTTTT.

The chain combines TRBV19 with TRBJ1-6, with TRBD1 identical over 7 bases. The CDR3 spans 15 residues. CDR1 and CDR2 from the germline V gene are LNHDA and SQIVND (reference sequence). V shed 5 bases, J shed 2 bases, and the junction held 3 bases outside the gene matches. The CDR3 loop reads CASSGTETYNSPLHF. For the CDR3, the DNA is TGTGCCAGTAGTGGGACAGAGACCTATAATTCACCCCTCCACTTT.

Concerning this clone: One junction end disagrees with the germline gene, perhaps due to a read error. The CDR3 nucleotides are TGTGCTAGCAGCCCAAAAGAGACCCAGTACTTC. Its translation is CASSPKETQYF. The rearrangement joins TRBV7-7 to TRBJ2-5, with no clear D. Per germline, CDR1 SSHAT and CDR2 FNYEAQ (reference sequence). The CDR3 has 11 residues. Full variable domain (remainder filled in from reference TRBV7-7 and TRBJ2-5): GAGVSQSPRYKVTKRGQDVTLRCDPISSHATLYWYQQALGQGPEFLTYFNYEAQPDKSGLPSDRFSAERPEGSISTLTIQRTEQRDSAMYRCASSPKETQYFGPGTRLLVL.

V gene TRBV15 combines with J gene TRBJ2-3, with D possibly matching TRBD1 (7 bases). CDR1 LNHNV and CDR2 YYDKDF come from the germline V gene (reference sequence). V lost 5 bases and J 4 bases, leaving 16 bases between the germline ends. The CDR3 runs to 15 residues. The CDR3 DNA is TGTGCCACCAGCGGCGGGACAGCGGGTGCAGATACGCAGTATTTT. Its protein product is CATSGGTAGADTQYF.

V and J are TRBV19 and TRBJ1-1; D is possibly TRBD1 (5 bases). Between the trimmed V and J ends, which lost 9 bases and 2 bases, there was a span of 13 bases. Germline lookup yields CDR1 LNHDA and CDR2 SQIVND (reference sequence). The CDR3 is 13 amino acids. CDR3 sequence: CASLVGRNTEAFF. CDR3 DNA: TGTGCCAGCCTAGTGGGGCGAAACACTGAAGCTTTCTTT.

The chain uses TRBV21-1 and TRBJ2-7; the table assigns TRBD1, which was not confirmed against the DNA. TRBV21-1 is termed a pseudogene. The CDR3 spans 20 residues. In DNA form, the CDR3 reads TGTGCCAGCAGCAAAAGCGCGTGGGGGGACAGGTTACGGTTAGTGTACGAGCAGTACTTC. It encodes CASSKSAWGDRLRLVYEQYF.

The chain carries TRBV5-1 and TRBJ1-6; 7 bases line up with TRBD1. Trimming took 0 bases from V and 8 from J; bases not matched to a gene: 2. The CDR3 consists of 14 residues. Germline V gene lookup returns CDR1 SGHRS and CDR2 YFSETQ. The CDR3 loop reads CASSLAGGYSPLHF. DNA for the CDR3: TGCGCCAGCAGCTTGGCAGGGGGTTATTCACCCCTCCACTTT.

The chain combines TRBV2 with TRBJ2-1, with D possibly matching TRBD1 (5 bases). CDR1 and CDR2 from the germline V gene are SNHLY and FYNNEI. The CDR3 is 15 amino acids. Trimming took 4 bases from V and 6 from J, leaving 16 bases between them. CDR3: CASSVGRERSNEQFF. The CDR3, as DNA: TGTGCCAGCAGTGTAGGCAGGGAAAGGAGCAATGAGCAGTTCTTC.

Turning to this clone: One end of the junction fails to match germline, which may point to a read error. The rearrangement links TRBV28 to TRBJ1-5; D gene ambiguous. Germline assignment: CDR1 MDHEN and CDR2 SYDVKM. The CDR3 contains 15 residues. Written as DNA, the CDR3 is TGTGCCAGTAGTTTAAGCCTCGGGAGCAATCAGCCCCAGCATTTT. Its translation: CASSLSLGSNQPQHF.

The V call is TRBV7-8, the J call TRBJ2-1; the D is unclear. CDR1 is SGHVS and CDR2 is FQNEAQ in the germline V gene. The CDR3 totals 17 residues. Trimming removed 2 bases at V and 10 bases at J, with 24 bases between. CDR3 region: CASSLSPPGNSRREQFF. For the CDR3, the DNA is TGTGCCAGCAGCTTATCACCCCCCGGAAACAGCCGCAGGGAGCAGTTCTTC.

The chain carries TRBV9 and TRBJ1-3; maybe TRBD1 (6 bases). The CDR3 has 17 amino acids. The V and J ends lost 0 bases and 0 bases respectively, with 13 bases between them. Germline V gene sequence: CDR1 SGDLS, CDR2 YYNGEE. The CDR3 DNA sequence: TGTGCCAGCAGCGTAGCAGGGGCGCAGAGCTCTGGAAACACCATATATTTT. This translates into CASSVAGAQSSGNTIYF.

This clone showed up just a few times. V gene TRBV30 combines with J gene TRBJ2-5; TRBD2 matches at 12 bases. The CDR3 is 15 amino acids. V lost 4 bases, J lost 5 bases, and 8 bases stayed unmatched. Germline CDR1 reads GTSNPN; CDR2 reads SVGIG (reference sequence). In nucleotides, the CDR3 is TGTGCCTGGACCAAGGGACTAGCGGGCGCGGAGACCCAGTACTTC. Amino acid sequence: CAWTKGLAGAETQYF.

In this sample, this clone turned up a few times. V and J are TRBV12-5 and TRBJ2-1; 7 bases are shared with TRBD1. Germline assignment: CDR1 LGHNT and CDR2 FRNRAP. V gave up 5 bases and J gave up 9 bases; unmatched junction bases: 10. There are 14 residues in the CDR3. The CDR3 loop reads CASGGDSPLGEQFF. For the CDR3, the DNA is TGTGCTAGTGGTGGGGACAGTCCTCTGGGTGAGCAGTTCTTC.

V and J are TRBV7-6 and TRBJ2-1, with 13 bases fitting TRBD2. Trimming removed 5 bases from V and 0 bases from J; junction bases left unmatched: 7. CDR3 size: 18 residues. Germline values: CDR1 SGHVS, CDR2 FNYEAQ. CDR3 coding DNA: TGTGCCAGCAGCGTCGGGACTAGCGGGGTTAGCTCCTACAATGAGCAGTTCTTC. Translation: CASSVGTSGVSSYNEQFF. Full variable domain (outside the CDR3, taken from reference TRBV7-6 and TRBJ2-1): GAGVSQSPRYKVTKRGQDVALRCDPISGHVSLYWYRQALGQGPEFLTYFNYEAQQDKSGLPNDRFSAERPEGSISTLTIQRTEQRDSAMYRCASSVGTSGVSSYNEQFFGPGTRLTVL.

This clone was seen a handful of times. This chain uses TRBV6-6 with TRBJ2-7; D possibly corresponds to TRBD1 (5 bases). The V end was cut by 9 bases, the J end by 2 bases, with 14 bases between. The CDR3 is 13 residues long. Germline assignment: CDR1 MNHNY and CDR2 SVGAGI (reference sequence). CDR3 DNA sequence: TGTGCCAGTTCCGCAGGGATGACCTACGAGCAGTACTTC. Its protein is CASSAGMTYEQYF.

The rearrangement links TRBV19 to TRBJ1-1, with 7 bases that match TRBD1. The CDR3 extends over 13 amino acids. J gave up 4 bases and V 6 bases, and 5 bases lay outside the gene matches. Per the germline V gene, CDR1 is LNHDA and CDR2 is SQIVND (reference sequence). The CDR3 coding sequence is TGTGCCAGTAGGAAACAGGGGAGCACTGAAGCTTTCTTT. This sequence encodes CASRKQGSTEAFF.

The rearrangement uses TRBV15 and TRBJ2-1; 10 positions match TRBD2. In germline, CDR1 is LNHNV, CDR2 YYDKDF (reference sequence). V lost 1 base, J lost 4 bases, and 1 base stayed unmatched. CDR3 length: 15 amino acids. The CDR3, as DNA: TGTGCCACCAGCAGAGGAGCGGGGGGGTACAATGAGCAGTTCTTC. It codes for CATSRGAGGYNEQFF.